The text below deals with one T cell receptor (beta chain). Antigen: not known. Assay used: immunoSEQ multiplex PCR; TCRdb lists only in-frame clones, some missing. The sample records about 40,000 clones, 77% being singletons. This sample was included in a study of CD4 T cells in relation to SARS-CoV-2 and coronaviruses. As for the study in general: Patient ages ranged from 21 to 72, median 38. The HLA restriction of the shared crossreactive spike epitopes was mapped.

The CDR3 is 15 residues long. Unmatched junction bases numbered 4, after V lost 1 base and J lost 9 bases. Germline CDR1 reads SGHVS; CDR2 reads FNYEAQ. Source material: memory CD4+ T cells from PBMCs, cultured in vitro. This clonotype was sampled from an adult with COVID-19. The chain combines TRBV7-6 with TRBJ2-1, with TRBD2 matching 12 bases. Here the CDR3 DNA reads TGTGCCAGCAGCTTAGGACTAGCGGGAGTACGTGAGCAGTTCTTC. Its protein is CASSLGLAGVREQFF.